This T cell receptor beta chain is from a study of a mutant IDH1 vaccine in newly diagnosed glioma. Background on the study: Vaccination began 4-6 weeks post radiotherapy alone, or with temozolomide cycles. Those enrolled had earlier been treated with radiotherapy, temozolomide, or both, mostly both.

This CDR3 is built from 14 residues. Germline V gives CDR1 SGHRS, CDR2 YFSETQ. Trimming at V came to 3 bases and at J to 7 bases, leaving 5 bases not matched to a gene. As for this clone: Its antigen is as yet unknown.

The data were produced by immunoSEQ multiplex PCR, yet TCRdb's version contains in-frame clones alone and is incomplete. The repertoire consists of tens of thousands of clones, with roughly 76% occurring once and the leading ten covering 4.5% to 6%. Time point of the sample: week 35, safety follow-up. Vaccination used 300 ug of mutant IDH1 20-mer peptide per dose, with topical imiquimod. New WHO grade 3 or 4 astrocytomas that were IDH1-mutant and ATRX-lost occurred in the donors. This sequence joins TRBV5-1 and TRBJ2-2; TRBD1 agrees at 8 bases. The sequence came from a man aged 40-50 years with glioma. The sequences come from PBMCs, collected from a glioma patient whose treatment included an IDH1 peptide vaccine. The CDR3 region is CASSSAGGFGELFF. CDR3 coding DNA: TGCGCCAGCAGCTCCGCAGGGGGCTTCGGGGAGCTGTTTTTT.